Listed here are 28 T cell receptor beta chains from one sample, sequenced in a study of blood T cell repertoires in COVID-19. Profiling relied on immunoSEQ multiplex PCR, and the TCRdb table lists in-frame clones only, not all of them. The top ten hold around 7.2% of the sample, which has some 150,000 clones, roughly 88% seen once. The sequenced sample consisted of peripheral blood. The receptor source for this set is a woman between 50 and 59 years old in a cohort sampled during active or convalescent COVID-19.

The V call is TRBV3-1 (or the pseudogene TRBV3-2), the J call TRBJ1-1; D is perhaps TRBD1 (5 bases). Germline V CDR1 and CDR2: LGHDT, YNNKEL (reference sequence). V was shortened by 1 base and J by 1 base, with 10 bases between the two germline ends. CDR3 length: 15 amino acids. The CDR3 nucleotides read TGTGCCAGCAGCCAAGTATCGGGGGGGAACACTGAAGCTTTCTTT. Translation: CASSQVSGGNTEAFF.

This clone turned up a few times. The chain joins TRBV19 to TRBJ1-2, with 9 bases fitting TRBD1. This CDR3 spans 14 amino acids. Unmatched junction bases numbered 10, after V lost 5 bases and J lost 9 bases. Germline values: CDR1 LNHDA, CDR2 SQIVND (reference sequence). The CDR3 protein is CASSPRTGAGRYTF. The CDR3 DNA reads TGTGCCAGTAGTCCCCGGACAGGGGCTGGTCGCTACACCTTC.

The chain recombines TRBV6-2 or TRBV6-3 with TRBJ1-2, with 9 bases fitting TRBD1. The junction had 6 bases not matched to a gene; V was cut back by 2 bases and J by 8 bases. The CDR3 runs 14 residues. Germline CDR1 reads MNHEY; CDR2 reads SVGEGT. CDR3 bases: TGTGCCAGCAGTTACCTACAGGGGGCGAGCGGCTACACCTTC. Its protein is CASSYLQGASGYTF.

J is TRBJ1-4 and V is TRBV3-1 (or the pseudogene TRBV3-2), with a tentative D call TRBD1 (6 bases). The CDR3 is 15 amino acids. CDR1 is LGHDT and CDR2 is YNNKEL in the germline V gene (reference sequence). V lost 7 bases and J lost 2, with 14 bases in between. This CDR3 reads CASTPGQSTNEKLFF. The CDR3 DNA sequence: TGTGCCAGCACACCTGGACAGTCTACTAATGAAAAACTGTTTTTT.

The chain employs TRBV6-5 and TRBJ1-6, with 7 bases aligning to TRBD1. The trim removed 7 bases at V and 10 bases at J, leaving 7 bases unmatched. The CDR3 totals 13 residues. The germline CDR1 and CDR2 sequences are MNHEY and SVGAGI. The CDR3 DNA reads as TGTGCCAGCAACAACAGGGGAAGCTCACCCCTCCACTTT. Translated: CASNNRGSSPLHF.

In regard to this clone: Other DNA sequences in this specimen translate into the identical CDR3. The rearrangement links TRBV30 to TRBJ2-7; TRBD1 aligns across 9 bases. The germline V gene encodes CDR1 GTSNPN and CDR2 SVGIG (reference sequence). The CDR3 is 12 residues long. V lost 5 bases, J lost 4 bases, and 3 bases stayed unmatched. The CDR3 DNA reads TGTGCCTGGGGGACAGGGTTTTACGAGCAGTACTTC. It encodes CAWGTGFYEQYF.

The genes are TRBV5-1 and TRBJ1-6; D perhaps matches TRBD1 (6 bases). The CDR3 sequence is 15 residues long. The ends were cut back, 4 bases at V and 13 bases at J, with 21 bases in the middle. Germline CDR1 is SGHRS and CDR2 is YFSETQ. The CDR3 is CASSPGLGGGSPLHF. The CDR3 DNA sequence: TGCGCCAGCAGCCCAGGTTTAGGGGGTGGCTCTCCCCTCCACTTT.

The V call is TRBV14, the J call TRBJ1-1, with D perhaps TRBD1 (5 bases). Deletions cut 2 bases from V and 10 bases from J, with 17 bases between. Per germline, CDR1 SGHDN and CDR2 FVKESK. This CDR3 has 14 amino acids. This CDR3 reads CASSQQATGTAAFF. In DNA, the CDR3 is TGTGCCAGCAGCCAACAAGCAACAGGTACGGCAGCTTTCTTT.

As DNA, the CDR3 is TGTGCCAGCAGCTTAGTTGGCAACACAGATACGCAGTATTTT. Translated: CASSLVGNTDTQYF. The chain links TRBV11-2 to TRBJ2-3; D remains ambiguous. With 1 base removed from V and 2 bases from J, the gap between germline ends came to 7 bases. This CDR3 comprises 14 residues. Germline CDR1 and CDR2: SGHAT and FQNNGV.

This clone occurred many times. V is TRBV9 and J is TRBJ2-5; perhaps TRBD1 as D (5 bases). V shed 0 bases and J shed 2 bases, with 14 bases lying between them. This CDR3 comprises 16 residues. The germline CDR1 and CDR2 sequences are SGDLS and YYNGEE. The CDR3 sequence is CASSVGLAQGQETQYF. CDR3 coding DNA: TGTGCCAGCAGCGTAGGTTTGGCCCAGGGACAAGAGACCCAGTACTTC.

J is TRBJ1-3 and V is TRBV29-1; D unresolved. The CDR3 consists of 15 residues. Trimming stripped 7 bases from V and 0 bases from J, with 16 bases between. The germline CDR1 and CDR2 sequences are SQVTM and ANQGSEA. In DNA, the CDR3 is TGCAGCGCTGTGGCAGGAACAAACTCTGGAAACACCATATATTTT. The encoded protein is CSAVAGTNSGNTIYF.

Only a few counts were recorded for this clone. This chain links TRBV5-1 with TRBJ2-1, with TRBD1 identical over 9 bases. The CDR3 spans 13 residues. The junction had 4 bases not matched to a gene; V was cut back by 6 bases and J by 6 bases. Germline lookup yields CDR1 SGHRS and CDR2 YFSETQ. The CDR3 is CASNPGQGNEQFF. CDR3 DNA: TGCGCCAGCAATCCGGGACAGGGCAATGAGCAGTTCTTC.

This clone showed up just a few times. The chain recombines TRBV3-1 (or the pseudogene TRBV3-2) with TRBJ2-1, with a weak D call TRBD1 (6 bases). Trimming left V 4 bases short and J 4 bases short, with 14 bases between. Per the germline V gene, CDR1 is LGHDT and CDR2 is YNNKEL (reference sequence). The CDR3 runs 15 residues. CDR3 DNA sequence: TGTGCCAGCAGCCGCAACAGGGAACATTACAATGAGCAGTTCTTC. Amino acid sequence: CASSRNREHYNEQFF.

V and J are TRBV27 and TRBJ2-7; a weak D match, TRBD2 (5 bases). Trimming stripped 6 bases from V and 2 bases from J, with 14 bases between. This CDR3 is 14 amino acids long. The germline V gene encodes CDR1 MNHEY and CDR2 SMNVEV (reference sequence). The CDR3 coding sequence is TGTGCCAGCAGCCTCCGTCCCGGGGCCTACGAGCAGTACTTC. Its protein is CASSLRPGAYEQYF.

The sample holds many counts of this clone. V gene TRBV19 combines with J gene TRBJ1-2; D perhaps matches TRBD1 (5 bases). Germline CDR1 LNHDA, CDR2 SQIVND (reference sequence). V dropped 9 bases and J dropped 6 bases, with 14 bases sitting between them. The CDR3 is 12 residues long. The DNA for the CDR3 is TGTGCCAGCGCACCAGGGCCTAATGGCTACACCTTC. Translating gives CASAPGPNGYTF. The full variable domain, completed using reference TRBV19 and TRBJ1-2, is DGGITQSPKYLFRKEGQNVTLSCEQNLNHDAMYWYRQDPGQGLRLIYYSQIVNDFQKGDIAEGYSVSREKKESFPLTVTSAQKNPTAFYLCASAPGPNGYTFGSGTRLTVV.

Comments on this clone: This may stem from a read error, because a much larger clone lies one nucleotide away. This rearrangement joins TRBV4-1 to TRBJ2-3; possibly TRBD2 for D (6 bases). V lost 2 bases and J 2 bases, leaving 11 bases between the germline ends. Germline-derived CDR1 and CDR2 are MGHRA and YSYEKL. CDR3 length: 15 amino acids. The CDR3 sequence: CASSQFAGTTDTQYF. CDR3 sequence (DNA): TGCGCCAGCAGCCAATTCGCGGGGACCACAGATACGCAGTATTTT.

The rearrangement uses TRBV2 and TRBJ1-6, with 7 bases lining up with TRBD1. The germline V gene encodes CDR1 SNHLY and CDR2 FYNNEI. The CDR3 consists of 13 residues. The trim removed 7 bases at V and 10 bases at J, leaving 7 bases unmatched. The CDR3 DNA reads TGTGCCAGCAAAGGAGGGGGCCGATCACCCCTCCACTTT. Protein: CASKGGGRSPLHF.

The chain has TRBV25-1 and TRBJ2-3; TRBD2 is a possible D gene (6 bases). The V end lost 4 bases, the J end lost 7 bases, and 27 bases lay between the germline ends. Per the germline V gene, CDR1 is MGHDK and CDR2 is SYGVNS. This CDR3 region has 18 residues. The CDR3 protein is CASSASPGDRYPRYTQYF. The CDR3 nucleotides read TGTGCCAGCAGTGCTTCCCCGGGGGACCGCTACCCCCGGTATACGCAGTATTTT.

This chain joins TRBV2 and TRBJ2-2, with D possibly TRBD1 on 5 matching bases. The CDR3 is made up of 15 amino acids. The V and J ends lost 1 base and 5 bases respectively, with 11 bases between them. Germline loops: CDR1 SNHLY, CDR2 FYNNEI. The CDR3 loop is CASSEGQGWTGELFF. CDR3 nucleotide sequence: TGTGCCAGCAGTGAAGGGCAGGGTTGGACCGGGGAGCTGTTTTTT.

The gene calls are TRBV11-2 and TRBJ1-3, with 7 bases identical to TRBD1. Germline CDR1 is SGHAT and CDR2 is FQNNGV. CDR3 length: 15 amino acids. Unmatched junction bases numbered 1, after V lost 2 bases and J lost 0 bases. CDR3 in amino acids: CASSLRQGSGNTIYF. The CDR3 bases are TGTGCCAGCAGCTTACGACAGGGCTCTGGAAACACCATATATTTT.

V gene TRBV24-1 combines with J gene TRBJ2-1, with 7 nucleotides matching TRBD2. CDR1 KGHDR and CDR2 SFDVKD come from the germline V gene. V shed 4 bases and J 4 bases; nucleotides not matched to a gene: 9. The CDR3 sequence is 16 residues long. CDR3 coding DNA: TGTGCCACCAGTGACCACTATGGGGGGGATTACAATGAGCAGTTCTTC. This sequence encodes CATSDHYGGDYNEQFF.

This sequence joins TRBV6-6 and TRBJ1-1, with 7 bases fitting TRBD1. V was clipped by 6 bases and J by 3 bases; unmatched bases: 4. Germline assignment: CDR1 MNHNY and CDR2 SVGAGI (reference sequence). The length of the CDR3 is 13 residues. The CDR3, as DNA: TGTGCCAGCAGGCGGGACAGCTACACTGAAGCTTTCTTT. The encoded protein is CASRRDSYTEAFF.

The V and J genes are TRBV6-5 and TRBJ2-2; D is undetermined. Germline V lookup: CDR1 MNHEY, CDR2 SVGAGI. Trimming removed 2 bases at V and 0 bases at J, with 4 bases between. The CDR3 length is 14 residues. The chain's CDR3 is CASSYETNTGELFF. The CDR3 DNA reads as TGTGCCAGCAGTTACGAGACGAACACCGGGGAGCTGTTTTTT.

This rearrangement joins TRBV19 to TRBJ2-5, with TRBD1 as a possible D gene (6 bases). V was cut by 4 bases and J by 2 bases, with 14 bases left in between. The CDR3 spans 15 residues. Germline CDR1 is LNHDA and CDR2 is SQIVND (reference sequence). CDR3 nucleotide sequence: TGTGCCAGTAGTAGGCTGGACAGTTATCAAGAGACCCAGTACTTC. Its protein product is CASSRLDSYQETQYF.

The chain is built from TRBV4-1 and TRBJ2-7; D uncertain. CDR1 and CDR2 from the germline V gene are MGHRA and YSYEKL. V was shortened by 2 bases and J by 0 bases, with 11 bases between the two germline ends. The CDR3 is 15 amino acids. DNA of the CDR3: TGCGCCAGCAGCCAACGCACAGAGAGCTCCTACGAGCAGTACTTC. Amino acids: CASSQRTESSYEQYF.

The chain carries TRBV18 and TRBJ1-1, with D possibly TRBD1 on 5 matching bases. CDR3 length equals 16 residues. V was clipped by 0 bases and J by 6 bases, with 17 bases between them. Germline CDR1 and CDR2: KGHSH and LQKENI. DNA of the CDR3: TGTGCCAGCTCACCACCCTCAGGGTACGATCTGCCTGAAGCTTTCTTT. It translates to CASSPPSGYDLPEAFF.

The chain links TRBV6-1 to TRBJ1-4; D is uncertain. The CDR3 consists of 16 residues. Trimming took 2 bases from V and 8 from J, leaving 18 bases between them. Germline CDR1 reads MNHNS; CDR2 reads SASEGT. Written as DNA, the CDR3 is TGTGCCAGCAGTGAAATCGGGATCGGAGAAGTAGAAAAACTGTTTTTT. Translation: CASSEIGIGEVEKLFF.

V gene TRBV6-1 combines with J gene TRBJ1-5, with D unresolved. There are 14 residues in the CDR3. Deletions cut 1 base from V and 4 bases from J, with 8 bases between. The germline V gene encodes CDR1 MNHNS and CDR2 SASEGT. CDR3 region: CASSEGRLNQPQHF. The CDR3 DNA reads TGTGCCAGCAGTGAAGGCAGGTTGAATCAGCCCCAGCATTTT.